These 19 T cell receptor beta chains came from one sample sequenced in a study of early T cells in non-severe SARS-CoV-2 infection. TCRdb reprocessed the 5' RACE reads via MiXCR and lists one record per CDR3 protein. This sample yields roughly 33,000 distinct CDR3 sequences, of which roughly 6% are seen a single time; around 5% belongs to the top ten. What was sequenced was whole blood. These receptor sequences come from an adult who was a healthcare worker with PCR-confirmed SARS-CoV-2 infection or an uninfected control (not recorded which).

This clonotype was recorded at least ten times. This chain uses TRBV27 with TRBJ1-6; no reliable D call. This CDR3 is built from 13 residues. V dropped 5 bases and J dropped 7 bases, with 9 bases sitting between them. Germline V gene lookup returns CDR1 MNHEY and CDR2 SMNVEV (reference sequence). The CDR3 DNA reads TGTGCCAGCAGTCTCGGGCTAAATTCACCCCTCCACTTT. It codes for CASSLGLNSPLHF.

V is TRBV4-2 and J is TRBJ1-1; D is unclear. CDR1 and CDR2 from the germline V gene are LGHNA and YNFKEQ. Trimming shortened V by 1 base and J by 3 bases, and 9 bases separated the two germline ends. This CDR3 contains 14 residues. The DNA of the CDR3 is TGTGCCAGCAGCCAAGGGGGAGAGGACACTGAAGCTTTCTTT. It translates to CASSQGGEDTEAFF.

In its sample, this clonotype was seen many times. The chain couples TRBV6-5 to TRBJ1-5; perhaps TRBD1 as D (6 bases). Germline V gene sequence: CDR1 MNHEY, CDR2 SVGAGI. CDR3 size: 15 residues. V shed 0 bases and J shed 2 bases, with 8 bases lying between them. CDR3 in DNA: TGTGCCAGCAGTTACTCTTCAGGGGGCAATCAGCCCCAGCATTTT. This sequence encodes CASSYSSGGNQPQHF.

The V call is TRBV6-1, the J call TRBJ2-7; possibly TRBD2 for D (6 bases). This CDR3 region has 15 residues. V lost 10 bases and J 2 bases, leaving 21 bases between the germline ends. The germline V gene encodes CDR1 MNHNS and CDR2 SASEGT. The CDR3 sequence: CATEPKGLLTYEQYF. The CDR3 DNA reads TGTGCCACGGAGCCTAAGGGACTCTTGACCTACGAGCAGTACTTC.

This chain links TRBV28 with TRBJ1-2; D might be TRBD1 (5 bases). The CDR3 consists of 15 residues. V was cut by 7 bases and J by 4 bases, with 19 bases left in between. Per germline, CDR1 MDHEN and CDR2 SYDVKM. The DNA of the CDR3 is TGTGCCAGCAATCCAGAGCAAGGGACTAGCTATGGCTACACCTTC. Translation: CASNPEQGTSYGYTF.

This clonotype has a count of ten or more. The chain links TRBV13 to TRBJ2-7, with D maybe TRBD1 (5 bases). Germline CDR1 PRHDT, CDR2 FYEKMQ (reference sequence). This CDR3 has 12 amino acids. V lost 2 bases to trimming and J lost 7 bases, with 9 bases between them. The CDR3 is CASSLKAGEQYV. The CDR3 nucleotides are TGTGCCAGCAGCTTAAAGGCAGGGGAGCAGTACGTC.

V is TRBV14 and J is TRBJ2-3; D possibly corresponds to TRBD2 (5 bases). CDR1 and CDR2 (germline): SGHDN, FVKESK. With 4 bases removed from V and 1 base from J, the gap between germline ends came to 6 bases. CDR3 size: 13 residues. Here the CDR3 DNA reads TGTGCCAGCAGCCCAGCGGGCACAGATACGCAGTATTTT. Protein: CASSPAGTDTQYF.

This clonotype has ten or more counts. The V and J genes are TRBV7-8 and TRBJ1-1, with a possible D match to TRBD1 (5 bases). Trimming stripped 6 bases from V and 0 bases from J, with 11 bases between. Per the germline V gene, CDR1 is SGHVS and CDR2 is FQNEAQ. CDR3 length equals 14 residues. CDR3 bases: TGTGCCAGCAGTCGGGACCGAATGAACACTGAAGCTTTCTTT. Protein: CASSRDRMNTEAFF.

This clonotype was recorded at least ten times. The DNA for the CDR3 is TGTGCCAGCTCTCTGCGGACCGCAACAGATACGCAGTATTTT. Encoded protein: CASSLRTATDTQYF. This chain connects TRBV7-2 to TRBJ2-3; D is uncertain. Trimming took 8 bases from V and 3 from J, leaving 15 bases between them. This CDR3 spans 14 amino acids. Germline V gene lookup returns CDR1 SGHTA and CDR2 FQGNSA.

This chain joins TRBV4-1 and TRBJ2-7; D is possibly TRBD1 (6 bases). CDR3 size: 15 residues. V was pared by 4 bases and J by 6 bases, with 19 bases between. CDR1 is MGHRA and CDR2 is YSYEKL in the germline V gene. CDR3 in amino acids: CASSLQGSFGGEQYF. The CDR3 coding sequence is TGCGCCAGCAGCCTCCAGGGGTCCTTCGGCGGCGAGCAGTACTTC.

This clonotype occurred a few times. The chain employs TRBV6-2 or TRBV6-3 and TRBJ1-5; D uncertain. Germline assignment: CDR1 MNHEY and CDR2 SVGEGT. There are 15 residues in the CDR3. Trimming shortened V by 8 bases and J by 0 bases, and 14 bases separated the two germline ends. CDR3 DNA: TGTGCCAGCGGGGAGGGTGTGGATAGCAATCAGCCCCAGCATTTT. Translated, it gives CASGEGVDSNQPQHF.

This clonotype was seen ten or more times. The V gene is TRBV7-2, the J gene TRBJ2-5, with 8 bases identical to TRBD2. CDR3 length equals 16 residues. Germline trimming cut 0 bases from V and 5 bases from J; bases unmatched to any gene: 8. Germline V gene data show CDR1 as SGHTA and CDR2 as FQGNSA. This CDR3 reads CASSLAGLVVVETQYF. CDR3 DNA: TGTGCCAGCAGCTTAGCGGGACTAGTGGTAGTTGAGACCCAGTACTTC.

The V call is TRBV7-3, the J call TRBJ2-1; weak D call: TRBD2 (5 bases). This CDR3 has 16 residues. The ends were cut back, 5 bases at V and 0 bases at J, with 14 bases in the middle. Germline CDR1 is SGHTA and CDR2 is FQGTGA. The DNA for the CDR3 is TGTGCCAGCAGCCTCATGGGGAGAAGCTCCTACAATGAGCAGTTCTTC. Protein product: CASSLMGRSSYNEQFF.

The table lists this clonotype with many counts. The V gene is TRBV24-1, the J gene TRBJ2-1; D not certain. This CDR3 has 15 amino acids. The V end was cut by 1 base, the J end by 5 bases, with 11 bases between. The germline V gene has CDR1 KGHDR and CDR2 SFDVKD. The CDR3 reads CATSDFQNLDNEQFF. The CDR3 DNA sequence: TGTGCCACCAGTGATTTCCAGAACTTAGACAATGAGCAGTTCTTC.

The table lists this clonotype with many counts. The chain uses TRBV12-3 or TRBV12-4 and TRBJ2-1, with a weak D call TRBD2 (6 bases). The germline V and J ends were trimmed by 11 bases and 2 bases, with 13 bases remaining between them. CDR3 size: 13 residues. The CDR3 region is CALGGSPYNEQFF. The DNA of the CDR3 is TGTGCCCTCGGAGGGTCCCCCTACAATGAGCAGTTCTTC.

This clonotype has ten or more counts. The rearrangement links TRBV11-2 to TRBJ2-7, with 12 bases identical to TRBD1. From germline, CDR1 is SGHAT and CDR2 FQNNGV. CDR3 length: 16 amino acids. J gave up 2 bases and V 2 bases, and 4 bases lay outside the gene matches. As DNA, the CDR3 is TGTGCCAGCAGCTTAAATAGGGACAGGGGGCCCTACGAGCAGTACTTC. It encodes CASSLNRDRGPYEQYF.

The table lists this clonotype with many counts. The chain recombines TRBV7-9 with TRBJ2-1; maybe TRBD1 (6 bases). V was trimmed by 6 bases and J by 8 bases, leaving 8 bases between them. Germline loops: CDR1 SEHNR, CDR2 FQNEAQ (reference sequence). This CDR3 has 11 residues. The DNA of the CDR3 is TGTGCCAGCAGACCAGGGGATGAGCAGTTCTTC. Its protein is CASRPGDEQFF.

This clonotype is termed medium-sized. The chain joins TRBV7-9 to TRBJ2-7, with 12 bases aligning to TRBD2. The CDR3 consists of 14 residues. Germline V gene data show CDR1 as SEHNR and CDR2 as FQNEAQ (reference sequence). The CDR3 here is CASSLAGGPNEQYV. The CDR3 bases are TGTGCCAGCAGCCTAGCGGGAGGGCCGAACGAGCAGTACGTC.

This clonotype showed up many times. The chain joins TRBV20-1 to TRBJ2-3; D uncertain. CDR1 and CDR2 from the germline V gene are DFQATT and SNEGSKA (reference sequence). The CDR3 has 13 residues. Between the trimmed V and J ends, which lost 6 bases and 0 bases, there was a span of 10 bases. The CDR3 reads CSAPAVSTDTQYF. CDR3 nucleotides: TGCAGTGCCCCTGCCGTCAGCACAGATACGCAGTATTTT.